Listed below are T cell receptor beta chains from one sample, sequenced in a study of long-term antiretroviral therapy in people with HIV. This table comes from immunoSEQ multiplex PCR, and its TCRdb copy is limited to in-frame clones, with some not included. The data contain 38,000 or so clones, over 80% of them singletons. Sequenced here: unsorted PBMCs, sampled 1.5 years after starting antiretroviral therapy. The source of these receptors is a man between 18 and 35 years old with HIV. CDR3s include the opening cysteine and the closing phenylalanine or tryptophan. Fields, in order: CDR3 protein, CDR3 DNA, clone size, D gene, V gene, J gene. A D gene is named only where the DNA matches it firmly. The size field is filled for only some rows; it gives once, few, many or a size class.

CASSSLGTGTSYEQYF,TGTGCCAGCAGTTCTCTCGGGACAGGGACTAGCTACGAGCAGTACTTC,.,.,TRBV27,TRBJ2-7
CAISGLGSDSYNEQFF,TGTGCCATCAGTGGGCTTGGCTCTGACTCCTACAATGAGCAGTTCTTC,.,.,TRBV10-3,TRBJ2-1
CASSPTLADYNEQFF,TGTGCCAGCTCACCAACACTAGCGGATTACAATGAGCAGTTCTTC,.,TRBD2,TRBV18,TRBJ2-1
CASSMTGINNQPQHF,TGTGCCAGTAGTATGACAGGAATAAACAATCAGCCCCAGCATTTT,.,.,TRBV19,TRBJ1-5
CASSSERREGPKLQDTQYF,TGTGCCAGCTCCTCCGAGCGGCGGGAGGGCCCTAAGTTGCAAGATACGCAGTATTTT,once,TRBD2,TRBV18,TRBJ2-3
CASSSGGYTGELFF,TGTGCCAGCAGTTCGGGGGGCTATACCGGGGAGCTGTTTTTT,.,.,TRBV7-2,TRBJ2-2
CASSIQRITDTQYF,TGTGCCAGCAGTATCCAGCGGATCACAGATACGCAGTATTTT,.,.,TRBV28,TRBJ2-3
CASSLLGTGILSYEQYF,TGTGCCAGCAGCTTATTAGGGACAGGGATCTTATCCTACGAGCAGTACTTC,.,TRBD1,TRBV11-2,TRBJ2-7
CATSPRDRVATEAFF,TGTGCCACCAGCCCCCGGGACAGGGTGGCCACTGAAGCTTTCTTT,once,TRBD1,TRBV15,TRBJ1-1
CASSQGGVGVRPQHF,TGTGCCAGCAGCCAAGGTGGAGTCGGGGTCCGGCCCCAGCATTTT,few,.,TRBV14,TRBJ1-5
CASSPRQGWDFGNQPQHF,TGTGCCAGCTCACCACGACAGGGATGGGATTTCGGCAATCAGCCCCAGCATTTT,.,TRBD1,TRBV18,TRBJ1-5
CASHRGPGLPPDTQYF,TGTGCCAGTCACCGTGGGCCGGGACTGCCACCAGATACGCAGTATTTT,.,.,TRBV27,TRBJ2-3
CASSRGTSGSTYEQFF,TGCGCCAGCAGCCGCGGGACTAGCGGGAGTACATATGAGCAGTTCTTC,.,TRBD2,TRBV5-1,TRBJ2-1
CASSPGAPYEQYF,TGTGCCAGCTCACCAGGAGCACCCTACGAGCAGTACTTC,.,.,TRBV18,TRBJ2-7
CAGLNAYEQYF,TGTGCCGGCCTTAACGCGTACGAGCAGTACTTC,.,.,TRBV2,TRBJ2-7
CASSGGGAQGRDTQYF,TGTGCCAGCAGCGGGGGAGGGGCCCAGGGAAGGGATACGCAGTATTTT,.,TRBD2,TRBV9,TRBJ2-3
CASSYSSGSSGNTIYF,TGTGCCAGCAGTTACTCGAGCGGGTCCTCTGGAAACACCATATATTTT,few,.,TRBV6-6,TRBJ1-3
CASSPLFGEQYF,TGTGCCAGCAGCCCCCTGTTTGGGGAGCAGTACTTC,.,.,TRBV5-6,TRBJ2-7
CASQAGSDEQYF,TGTGCCAGTCAAGCGGGCTCCGACGAGCAGTACTTC,.,.,TRBV19,TRBJ2-7
CASRPQYRQASTSLGNEQYF,TGTGCCAGCAGACCGCAATATCGACAGGCCTCTACCTCCTTGGGAAACGAGCAGTACTTC,.,.,TRBV27,TRBJ2-7
CASSPSGDNEQFF,TGTGCCAGCAGCCCTAGCGGAGACAATGAGCAGTTCTTC,.,TRBD2,TRBV7-9,TRBJ2-1
CASSPRTRTDTQYF,TGTGCCAGCAGCCCTCGGACTCGCACAGATACGCAGTATTTT,.,.,TRBV11-2,TRBJ2-3
CASSFEYHGDSNTEAFF,TGTGCCAGCAGCTTCGAATATCACGGGGACTCGAACACTGAAGCTTTCTTT,.,.,TRBV7-8,TRBJ1-1
CASSPRQGSYNEQFF,TGTGCCAGCAGTCCGCGACAGGGGTCCTACAATGAGCAGTTCTTC,.,TRBD1,TRBV6-6,TRBJ2-1
CASSLLSNAGDGTQYF,TGTGCCAGCAGCCTTCTTTCGAACGCGGGAGATGGTACGCAGTATTTT,.,TRBD2,TRBV5-6,TRBJ2-3
CASRIPTELFGGYTF,TGTGCCAGCAGGATACCGACGGAGCTTTTTGGCGGCTACACCTTC,.,.,TRBV6-5,TRBJ1-2
CASAPGGDTEAFF,TGTGCCAGCGCACCTGGGGGGGACACTGAAGCTTTCTTT,once,.,TRBV9,TRBJ1-1
CASSPWGSGYNEQFF,TGTGCCAGCAGTCCCTGGGGTAGCGGCTACAATGAGCAGTTCTTC,.,.,TRBV6-5,TRBJ2-1
CASSADYEQYF,TGCGCCAGCAGCGCGGATTACGAGCAGTACTTC,.,.,TRBV5-1,TRBJ2-7
CASSLDPTNEKLFF,TGTGCCAGCAGCTTAGATCCAACTAATGAAAAACTGTTTTTT,few,.,TRBV7-9,TRBJ1-4
CSAGVSGTGTDTQYF,TGCAGCGCCGGGGTGTCTGGGACAGGGACAGATACGCAGTATTTT,.,TRBD1,TRBV29-1,TRBJ2-3